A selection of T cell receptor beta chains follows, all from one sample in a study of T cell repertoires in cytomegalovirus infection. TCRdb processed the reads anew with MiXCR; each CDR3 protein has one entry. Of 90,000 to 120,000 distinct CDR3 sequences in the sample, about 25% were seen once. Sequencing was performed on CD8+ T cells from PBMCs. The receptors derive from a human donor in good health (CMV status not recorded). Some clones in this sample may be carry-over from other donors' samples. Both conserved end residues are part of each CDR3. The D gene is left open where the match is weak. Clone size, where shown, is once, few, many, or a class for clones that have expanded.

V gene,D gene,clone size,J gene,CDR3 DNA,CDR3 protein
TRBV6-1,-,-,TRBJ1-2,TGTGCCAGCAGTGAAAGTGGGGGGCCGGGCTATGGCTACACCTTC,CASSESGGPGYGYTF
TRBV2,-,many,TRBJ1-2,TGTGCCAGCAGTGCCCCGACAGGTTATGGCTACACCTTC,CASSAPTGYGYTF
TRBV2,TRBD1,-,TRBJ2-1,TGTGCCAGCAGTAGGAGACAGGGTTTCGATGAGCAGTTCTTC,CASSRRQGFDEQFF
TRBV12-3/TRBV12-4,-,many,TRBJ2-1,TGTGCCAGCAGTCGAGACAGTACCTACAATGAGCAGTTCTTC,CASSRDSTYNEQFF
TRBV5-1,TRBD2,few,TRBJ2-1,TGCGCCAGCAGCCTTCGGGGACTAGCGAGAAATTACAATGAGCAGTTCTTC,CASSLRGLARNYNEQFF
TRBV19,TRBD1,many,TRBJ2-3,TGTGCCAGTACCCCGGGACAGGGGGCCACAGATACGCAGTATTTT,CASTPGQGATDTQYF
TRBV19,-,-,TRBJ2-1,TGTGCCAGTAGTGATCGTTTAGGGAATGAGCAGTTCTTC,CASSDRLGNEQFF
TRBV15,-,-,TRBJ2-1,TGTGCCACCAGCAGAGATTCGAGGGGGGGCGATGAGCAGTTCTTC,CATSRDSRGGDEQFF
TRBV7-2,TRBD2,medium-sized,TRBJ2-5,TGTGCCAGCAGCTCGACTAGCGGGAGCTTGGAGACCCAGTACTTC,CASSSTSGSLETQYF
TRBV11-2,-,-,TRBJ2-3,TGTGCCAGCAGCTTAGGGGGAATCACAGATACGCAGTATTTT,CASSLGGITDTQYF
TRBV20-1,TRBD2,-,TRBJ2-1,TGCAGTCTGCCTCAGCGGGAGGGCCGGTATGAGCAGTTCTTC,CSLPQREGRYEQFF
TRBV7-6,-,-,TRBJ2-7,TGTGCCACTTCCAGCGTTAGCTCCTACGAGCAGTACTTC,CATSSVSSYEQYF
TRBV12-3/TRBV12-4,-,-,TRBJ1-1,TGTGCCAGCACCTTCCGTAGTTATGGGGGAACTGAAGCTTTCTTT,CASTFRSYGGTEAFF
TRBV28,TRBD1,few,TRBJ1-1,TGTGCCCTGGGACAGATAAACACTGAAGCTTTCTTT,CALGQINTEAFF
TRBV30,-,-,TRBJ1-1,TGTGCCTGGAGTTGGAGTCAGAGGGGGACTGAAGCTTTCTTT,CAWSWSQRGTEAFF
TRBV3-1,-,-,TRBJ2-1,TGTGCCAGCAGCCAGTTGGGAGGAGACTACAATGAGCAGTTCTTC,CASSQLGGDYNEQFF
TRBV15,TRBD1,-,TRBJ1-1,TGTGCCACCAGCGGGGACAGGGGTCTGAACACTGAAGCTTTCTTT,CATSGDRGLNTEAFF
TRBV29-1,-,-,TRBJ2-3,TGCAGCGTGCCGGGTGGGGGGCGCACAGATACGCAGTATTTT,CSVPGGGRTDTQYF
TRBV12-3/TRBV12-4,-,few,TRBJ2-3,TGTGCCAGCGGGGGATTTGATACGCAGTATTTT,CASGGFDTQYF
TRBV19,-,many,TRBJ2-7,TGTGCCTCCCGCCGCGCCAACGAGCAGTACTTC,CASRRANEQYF
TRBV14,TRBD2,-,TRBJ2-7,TGTGCCAGCAGCCAGTGGGCGGGAGCGTACGAGCAGTACTTC,CASSQWAGAYEQYF
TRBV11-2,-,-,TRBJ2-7,TGTGCCAGCAGCTTTCAGAAAGAGGGCGAGCAGTACTTC,CASSFQKEGEQYF
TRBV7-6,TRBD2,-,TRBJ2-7,TGTGCCAGCAGCCGACTAGCGGGAGGGAATTCTCCTAGCTCCTACGAGCAGTACTTC,CASSRLAGGNSPSSYEQYF
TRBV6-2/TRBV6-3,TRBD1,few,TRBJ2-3,TGTGCCAGCAGTTACGAGGGACAGGGAACAGATACGCAGTATTTT,CASSYEGQGTDTQYF
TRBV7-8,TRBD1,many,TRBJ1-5,TGTGCCAGCAGCCGCTGGACAGGGAAAACCGGGCCCCAGCATTTT,CASSRWTGKTGPQHF
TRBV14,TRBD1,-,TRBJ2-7,TGTGCCAGCAGCCTGGAACAGGGGCCCGGGGATTACGAGCAGTACTTC,CASSLEQGPGDYEQYF
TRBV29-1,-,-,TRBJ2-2,TGCAGCGTTGAAGAGAAGGAGGCAGCGCAGCTGTTTTTT,CSVEEKEAAQLFF
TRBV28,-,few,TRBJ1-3,TGTGCCAGCAGTTTAGGCCCCAGGGACTCTGGAAACACCATATATTTT,CASSLGPRDSGNTIYF
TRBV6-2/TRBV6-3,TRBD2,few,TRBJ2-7,TGTGCCAGCACCAACGCGGCTAGCGGGGCCGTTCTCTACGAGCAGTACTTC,CASTNAASGAVLYEQYF
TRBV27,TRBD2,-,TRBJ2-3,TGTGCCAGCAGTCCTGGGACTAGCGGGAACACAGATACGCAGTATTTT,CASSPGTSGNTDTQYF
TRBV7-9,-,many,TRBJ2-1,TGTGCCAGCACCCCAGGGGGGGATGAGCAGTTCTTC,CASTPGGDEQFF
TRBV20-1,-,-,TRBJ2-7,TGCAGTGCTAGAGGGGCGGGCCAAGCCTACGAGCAGTACTTC,CSARGAGQAYEQYF
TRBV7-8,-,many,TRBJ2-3,TGTGCCAGCAGCTTTGGGGTTTCTAGCACAGATACGCAGTATTTT,CASSFGVSSTDTQYF
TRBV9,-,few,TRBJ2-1,TGTGCCAGCAGCGTAGAGGGGCTCTCCTACAATGAGCAGTTCTTC,CASSVEGLSYNEQFF